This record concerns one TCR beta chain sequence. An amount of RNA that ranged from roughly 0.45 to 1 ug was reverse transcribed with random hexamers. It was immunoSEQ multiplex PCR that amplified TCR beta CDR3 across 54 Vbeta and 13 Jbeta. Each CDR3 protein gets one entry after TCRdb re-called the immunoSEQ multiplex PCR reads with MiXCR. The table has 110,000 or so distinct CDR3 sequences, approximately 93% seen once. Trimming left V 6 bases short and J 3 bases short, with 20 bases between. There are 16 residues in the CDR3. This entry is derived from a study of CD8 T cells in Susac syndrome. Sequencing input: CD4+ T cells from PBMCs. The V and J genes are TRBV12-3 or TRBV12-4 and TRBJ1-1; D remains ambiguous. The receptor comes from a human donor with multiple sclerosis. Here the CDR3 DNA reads TGTGCCAGCAGCCACGATTCCGGGGTCGGGGACACTGAAGCTTTCTTT. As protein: CASSHDSGVGDTEAFF.